Listed here are 18 T cell receptor beta chains from one sample, sequenced in a study of T cell responses to AZD1222 COVID-19 vaccine (dated by TCRdb to the early 2020s). The method was the immunoSEQ multiplex PCR assay. Here the immuneACCESS table is served through TCRdb, limited to in-frame sequences with V and J called. Missing clones are a known gap in these copies; in checked studies unresolved V genes cover under half, and the rest lacks a known reason. The sample has over 85,000 clones on record, less than 95% of them singletons. Clones ranked in the top ten supply approximately 8% of the sample. The time point label, as the study defines it: baseline before first vaccination. The sample was peripheral blood, taken on day 0 of AZD1222 vaccination. The receptors were sampled from an adult in good health.

The chain employs TRBV7-9 and TRBJ2-1; 7 nucleotides agree with TRBD1. This CDR3 region has 15 residues. V lost 6 bases and J lost 2; bases outside the gene matches: 7. Per germline, CDR1 SEHNR and CDR2 FQNEAQ (reference sequence). This chain's CDR3 is CASSPQGSAYNEQFF. The CDR3, as DNA: TGTGCCAGCAGTCCACAGGGGAGTGCCTACAATGAGCAGTTCTTC.

In nucleotides, the CDR3 is TGTGCCAGCAGTTTCCGGGGGCCGGCTAATGAAAAACTGTTTTTT. This codes for CASSFRGPANEKLFF. This sequence joins TRBV28 and TRBJ1-4, with a possible D match to TRBD1 (6 bases). Per germline, CDR1 MDHEN and CDR2 SYDVKM. The CDR3 runs 15 residues. Trimming took off 3 bases at V and 3 bases at J, with 11 bases between the two ends.

The CDR3 DNA is TGTGCCAGTAGTCTCGGACAGGGGGCCCATAATTCACCCCTCCACTTT. Protein product: CASSLGQGAHNSPLHF. V is TRBV19 and J is TRBJ1-6; TRBD1 matches 11 bases. Germline V gene sequence: CDR1 LNHDA, CDR2 SQIVND (reference sequence). The CDR3 spans 16 residues. Trimming at V came to 5 bases and at J to 5 bases, leaving 5 bases not matched to a gene.

This chain uses TRBV7-9 with TRBJ2-6; D gene unclear. V lost 3 bases, J lost 4 bases, and 4 bases lay in between. CDR1 is SEHNR, CDR2 FQNEAQ, per germline (reference sequence). The CDR3 spans 13 residues. The CDR3 loop is CASSLRGANVLTF. The CDR3 nucleotides are TGTGCCAGCAGCTTGCGAGGGGCCAACGTCCTGACTTTC.

The sample holds one count of this clone. The chain recombines TRBV27 with TRBJ1-6, with TRBD1 identical over 7 bases. The CDR3 runs 13 residues. Germline CDR1 and CDR2: MNHEY and SMNVEV (reference sequence). Trimming took 7 bases from V and 7 from J; bases not matched to a gene: 4. Written as DNA, the CDR3 is TGTGCCAGCAAGACAGGGTACAATTCACCCCTCCACTTT. Translated: CASKTGYNSPLHF.

J is TRBJ1-6 and V is TRBV27, with D possibly TRBD1 on 5 matching bases. V lost 3 bases, J lost 6 bases, and 9 bases lay in between. Per the germline V gene, CDR1 is MNHEY and CDR2 is SMNVEV (reference sequence). The CDR3 sequence is 14 residues long. CDR3 bases: TGTGCCAGCAGTTTCGCAGGGTTTAATTCACCCCTCCACTTT. This sequence encodes CASSFAGFNSPLHF.

The chain has TRBV10-2 and TRBJ2-7, with TRBD2 as a possible D gene (6 bases). The germline V gene encodes CDR1 WSHSY and CDR2 SAAADI. Trimming took 6 bases from V and 3 from J, leaving 12 bases between them. The CDR3 is made up of 13 amino acids. CDR3 protein: CASRTSEGYEQYF. CDR3 DNA: TGCGCCAGCAGGACTAGTGAGGGCTACGAGCAGTACTTC.

The chain uses TRBV2 and TRBJ1-1; no firm D call. V was cut by 0 bases and J by 1 base, with 6 bases left in between. The CDR3 loop spans 14 amino acids. Looked up from germline, CDR1 is SNHLY and CDR2 is FYNNEI. CDR3 nucleotides: TGTGCCAGCAGTGAAGCGCGAAGGAACACTGAAGCTTTCTTT. Translated: CASSEARRNTEAFF.

V usage is TRBV11-3 and J usage is TRBJ2-5; weak D call: TRBD2 (5 bases). Per germline, CDR1 SGHNT and CDR2 YENEEA. The V gene lost 3 bases and the J gene lost 1 base, with 12 bases spanning the gap. The CDR3 is 15 residues long. This CDR3 is CASSFGVVFQETQYF. The CDR3 region has the DNA TGTGCCAGCAGCTTCGGGGTCGTATTCCAAGAGACCCAGTACTTC.

V is TRBV6-5 and J is TRBJ1-6; no clear D. The CDR3 totals 16 residues. V lost 0 bases, J lost 9 bases, and 15 bases lay in between. Germline-derived CDR1 and CDR2 are MNHEY and SVGAGI. In nucleotides, the CDR3 is TGTGCCAGCAGTTACTCGAGTCTCGGTGGGAGTTCACCCCTCCACTTT. Its translation is CASSYSSLGGSSPLHF.

DNA of the CDR3: TGTGCCAGCAGCGAGGGACTAGCGGGGGCCGTAAGCTCTGGGGCCAACGTCCTGACTTTC. As protein: CASSEGLAGAVSSGANVLTF. The J gene is TRBJ2-6, the V gene TRBV5-4; TRBD2 matches 14 bases. Germline CDR1 reads SGHNT; CDR2 reads YYREEE (reference sequence). Unmatched junction bases numbered 9, after V lost 4 bases and J lost 0 bases. The CDR3 is 20 residues long. Looking up the rest from reference TRBV5-4 and TRBJ2-6 gives the full variable domain: ETGVTQSPTHLIKTRGQQVTLRCSSQSGHNTVSWYQQALGQGPQFIFQYYREEENGRGNFPPRFSGLQFPNYSSELNVNALELDDSALYLCASSEGLAGAVSSGANVLTFGAGSRLTVL.

This chain links TRBV30 with TRBJ1-4; D is perhaps TRBD1 (6 bases). There are 14 residues in the CDR3. CDR1 and CDR2 (germline): GTSNPN, SVGIG (reference sequence). V lost 0 bases, J lost 10 bases, and 15 bases lay in between. CDR3 sequence (DNA): TGTGCCTGGAGTGTACTAGGGGGGCACGGAAAACTGTTTTTT. As protein: CAWSVLGGHGKLFF.

This clone was seen just once. The CDR3 protein is CASTFAEQYF. In DNA, the CDR3 is TGTGCCAGCACCTTTGCCGAGCAGTACTTC. V gene TRBV5-6 combines with J gene TRBJ2-7, with unresolved D. This CDR3 has 10 amino acids. Germline V gene data show CDR1 as SGHDT and CDR2 as YYEEEE. Between the trimmed V and J ends, which lost 6 bases and 6 bases, there was a span of 7 bases.

The rearrangement links TRBV7-8 to TRBJ1-5; maybe TRBD1 (5 bases). V gave up 1 base and J gave up 6 bases, with 10 bases separating them. The CDR3 is 14 residues long. Germline V lookup: CDR1 SGHVS, CDR2 FQNEAQ. CDR3 residues: CASSLGGASQPQHF. Here the CDR3 DNA reads TGTGCCAGCAGCTTAGGAGGGGCATCTCAGCCCCAGCATTTT.

This rearrangement joins TRBV28 to TRBJ1-2; tentatively, D is TRBD1 (5 bases). Trimming pared 5 bases from V and 5 bases from J, leaving 12 bases between. There are 13 residues in the CDR3. Germline loops: CDR1 MDHEN, CDR2 SYDVKM. CDR3 sequence: CASSLITGYGYTF. DNA of the CDR3: TGTGCCAGCAGTCTCATCACAGGTTATGGCTACACCTTC.

As regards this clone: Germline is not matched at one junction end, which may reflect a read error. V gene TRBV4-1 combines with J gene TRBJ2-2; 7 bases fit TRBD1. The CDR3 contains 15 residues. Germline assignment: CDR1 MGHRA and CDR2 YSYEKL. The CDR3 sequence: CASSQGTANTGELFF. CDR3 coding DNA: TGCGCCAGCAGTCAAGGGACAGCGAACACCGGGGAGCTGTTTTTT.

The chain recombines TRBV6-6 with TRBJ2-3; no firm D call. Trimming left V 6 bases short and J 6 bases short, with 10 bases between. The germline V gene encodes CDR1 MNHNY and CDR2 SVGAGI (reference sequence). This CDR3 contains 12 residues. CDR3 coding DNA: TGTGCCAGCAGCCCCCCCCTGGATACGCAGTATTTT. Translation gives CASSPPLDTQYF.

The rearrangement uses TRBV27 and TRBJ2-7; unclear D gene. Trimming cost V 5 bases and J 2 bases, with 16 bases left between them. Germline V CDR1 and CDR2: MNHEY, SMNVEV (reference sequence). This CDR3 is 15 amino acids long. The CDR3 DNA sequence: TGTGCCAGCAGTGAATACCAAGGTCGCCCCTACGAGCAGTACTTC. Protein sequence: CASSEYQGRPYEQYF.